Listed here is a single TCR beta chain. Its target is unknown. Nominally healthy donors were sampled, though unrecorded immune exposures were likely. The PCR contained 60 Vbeta and 13 Jbeta primers. The protocol was immunoSEQ multiplex PCR, while the TCRdb copy is restricted to in-frame clones and leaves out a portion. The table lists roughly 100,000 clones, less than 80% of them singletons. This specimen belongs to a study of cytomegalovirus exposure and HLA in healthy donors. As for the study in general: Genotyping of under 500 donors showed that about 83% belonged to the Caucasian-associated ancestry cluster.

The CDR3 has 16 amino acids. Unmatched junction bases numbered 5, after V lost 2 bases and J lost 4 bases. The V gene's germline CDR1 is MNHEY and CDR2 SVGAGI. Study results and caveats: HLA-A and HLA-B allele assignments for most subjects were reportedly predicted accurately using TCR beta sequences.

The V and J genes are TRBV6-5 and TRBJ2-2, with 9 positions matching TRBD2. This clonotype was obtained from a man aged 40-49 years in good health and CMV-seronegative. Sequencing was performed on PBMCs. The CDR3 DNA reads as TGTGCCAGCAGTTACCGGGGTAGCGGGGGCACCGGGGAGCTGTTTTTT. Translation gives CASSYRGSGGTGELFF.